The 29 T cell receptor beta chains reported below all come from one sample, sequenced in a study of T cells in Graves' hyperthyroidism and ophthalmopathy. TCR beta CDR3 sequences were amplified from RNA transcripts. The TCR CDR3 first-round RT-PCR relied on the HTBI primer set. One entry per CDR3 protein, called by TCRdb with MiXCR from the multiplex PCR reads. This table has roughly 700,000 distinct CDR3 sequences, 15% to 20% appearing once. The sequenced sample consisted of blood. The origin of the receptors is a man in his fifties with Graves' hyperthyroidism.

In its sample, this clonotype was seen many times. This sequence joins TRBV2 and TRBJ1-6; D is possibly TRBD1 (5 bases). Trimming shortened V by 5 bases and J by 10 bases, and 15 bases separated the two germline ends. This CDR3 has 14 amino acids. Germline V gene data show CDR1 as SNHLY and CDR2 as FYNNEI. CDR3 region: CASSLSGGNSPLHF. DNA for the CDR3: TGTGCCAGCAGTCTCTCGGGGGGGAACTCACCCCTCCACTTT.

This clonotype appeared many times. This chain connects TRBV27 to TRBJ1-3, with D perhaps TRBD1 (5 bases). CDR3 length: 15 residues. Germline V gene sequence: CDR1 MNHEY, CDR2 SMNVEV (reference sequence). V was clipped by 6 bases and J by 0 bases, with 12 bases between them. This CDR3 reads CASRSDRRSGNTIYF. The CDR3 DNA is TGTGCCAGCAGATCAGACAGACGCTCTGGAAACACCATATATTTT.

Many counts were recorded for this clonotype. The chain combines TRBV24-1 with TRBJ2-2; the match to TRBD2 covers 7 bases. After removal of 9 bases from V and 0 bases from J, the junction contained 12 bases not matched to a gene. CDR3 length: 17 amino acids. Looked up from germline, CDR1 is KGHDR and CDR2 is SFDVKD. CDR3 bases: TGTGCCACCCGAGGGAGGCTAGCGGACCCGAACACCGGGGAGCTGTTTTTT. Translation gives CATRGRLADPNTGELFF.

This clonotype was seen only a few times. This clone may be a read error of a much larger clone one base away. The J gene is TRBJ1-1, the V gene TRBV28, with D perhaps matching TRBD1 (5 bases). Looked up from germline, CDR1 is MDHEN and CDR2 is SYDVKM. The ends were cut back, 5 bases at V and 3 bases at J, with 16 bases in the middle. This CDR3 contains 15 residues. CDR3 sequence: CASSPGGEMDTEAFF. The CDR3 nucleotides are TGTGCCAGCAGTCCCGGAGGGGAAATGGACACTGAAGCTTTCTTT.

This sequence joins TRBV20-1 and TRBJ2-3; no reliable D call. Trimming pared 8 bases from V and 4 bases from J, leaving 22 bases between. This CDR3 contains 15 residues. The germline V gene has CDR1 DFQATT and CDR2 SNEGSKA (reference sequence). The CDR3 region has the DNA TGCAGTCGGCGGACCCCCGGTATATCGGCAGATACGCAGTATTTT. Its translation is CSRRTPGISADTQYF.

In regard to this clonotype: This may be a read error: a much more frequent sequence differs by one nucleotide. Because it lacks the conserved phenylalanine or tryptophan at the end, this CDR3 is likely a read error. V and J are TRBV30 and TRBJ1-4; maybe TRBD1 (6 bases). V lost 3 bases, J lost 8 bases, and 13 bases lay in between. The CDR3 is made up of 13 amino acids. Germline loops: CDR1 GTSNPN, CDR2 SVGIG (reference sequence). The CDR3 loop is CAWSGGQIEKLFY. CDR3 coding DNA: TGTGCCTGGAGCGGCGGACAGATCGAAAAACTGTTTTAT.

This clonotype was observed at least ten times. This chain uses TRBV6-2 or TRBV6-3 with TRBJ1-1; no clear D. This CDR3 spans 16 amino acids. Germline V gives CDR1 MNHEY, CDR2 SVGEGT. Trimming pared 4 bases from V and 1 base from J, leaving 16 bases between. CDR3 nucleotide sequence: TGTGCCAGCAGTTCCTACTACTCCAGCTCGAACACTGAAGCTTTCTTT. Its protein is CASSSYYSSSNTEAFF.

The chain joins TRBV7-9 to TRBJ1-3, with D maybe TRBD1 (5 bases). Germline V gene data show CDR1 as SEHNR and CDR2 as FQNEAQ (reference sequence). With 2 bases removed from V and 3 bases from J, the gap between germline ends came to 14 bases. CDR3 size: 16 residues. CDR3 amino acids: CASSLRFAGGGNTIYF. The CDR3 DNA is TGTGCCAGCAGCTTAAGATTCGCCGGGGGTGGAAACACCATATATTTT. The full variable domain, its missing parts supplied by reference TRBV7-9 and TRBJ1-3, is DTGVSQNPRHKITKRGQNVTFRCDPISEHNRLYWYRQTLGQGPEFLTYFQNEAQLEKSRLLSDRFSAERPKGSFSTLEIQRTEQGDSAMYLCASSLRFAGGGNTIYFGEGSWLTVV.

CDR3 DNA sequence: TGTGCCACCACTTTTATGGGGGGGGGGAGCAATGAGCAGTTCTTC. It is translated as CATTFMGGGSNEQFF. The chain uses TRBV28 and TRBJ2-1; 7 bases are shared with TRBD2. CDR1 and CDR2 from the germline V gene are MDHEN and SYDVKM. The CDR3 consists of 15 residues. V gave up 10 bases and J gave up 6 bases; unmatched junction bases: 15.

This clonotype was observed at least ten times. No conserved phenylalanine or tryptophan is present at the end of the CDR3, so a read error is the likely explanation. The chain employs TRBV10-3 and TRBJ2-5, with 11 bases matching TRBD2. Germline V lookup: CDR1 ENHRY, CDR2 SYGVKD. Trimming took 0 bases from V and 1 from J; bases not matched to a gene: 4. The CDR3 extends over 17 amino acids. The CDR3 loop reads CAISESGLAGFQETQYL. Here the CDR3 DNA reads TGTGCCATCAGTGAGTCAGGACTAGCGGGCTTCCAAGAGACCCAGTACCTC.

This clonotype occurred many times. CDR3 sequence (DNA): TGTGCCAGCAGCCCTGGGACAGCAGCCTATGGCTACACCTTC. It specifies CASSPGTAAYGYTF. The rearrangement joins TRBV28 to TRBJ1-2, with 7 bases that match TRBD1. Germline lookup yields CDR1 MDHEN and CDR2 SYDVKM. The CDR3 runs to 14 residues. The J segment lost 4 bases and the V segment lost 6 bases, leaving 8 bases of the junction unmatched.

At least ten counts were recorded for this clonotype. The J gene is TRBJ1-5, the V gene TRBV19; TRBD1 matches at 8 bases. The CDR3 covers 15 residues. The trim removed 5 bases at V and 0 bases at J, leaving 3 bases unmatched. CDR1 and CDR2 (germline): LNHDA, SQIVND (reference sequence). As DNA, the CDR3 is TGTGCCAGTAGTCCGACAGGGGATAGCAATCAGCCCCAGCATTTT. Its translation is CASSPTGDSNQPQHF.

This clonotype was detected ten times or more. V gene TRBV2 combines with J gene TRBJ2-1, with D uncertain. Trimming removed 2 bases from V and 8 bases from J, with 16 bases in between. CDR1 is SNHLY and CDR2 is FYNNEI in the germline V gene. This CDR3 contains 15 residues. CDR3 region: CASSERSPRGDEQFF. The DNA for the CDR3 is TGTGCCAGCAGTGAAAGGTCCCCCCGTGGAGATGAGCAGTTCTTC.

This clonotype came up many times. This CDR3 reads CASSLVVWVFPTNEKLFF. DNA for the CDR3: TGTGCCAGCAGCTTAGTAGTCTGGGTGTTCCCAACTAATGAAAAACTGTTTTTT. The chain couples TRBV11-2 to TRBJ1-4; D not resolved. Germline V gene data show CDR1 as SGHAT and CDR2 as FQNNGV. Trimming left V 1 base short and J 0 bases short, with 15 bases between. The CDR3 extends over 18 amino acids.

This clonotype was seen repeatedly, ten times or more. The chain couples TRBV30 to TRBJ2-1; TRBD1 agrees at 8 bases. Germline V CDR1 and CDR2: GTSNPN, SVGIG (reference sequence). This CDR3 is 13 amino acids long. V shed 4 bases, J shed 8 bases, and the junction held 7 bases outside the gene matches. In DNA form, the CDR3 reads TGTGCCTGGAACAGGGGGGTTATCGATGAGCAGTTCTTC. This codes for CAWNRGVIDEQFF.

This clonotype was detected a few times. The chain joins TRBV6-2 or TRBV6-3 to TRBJ2-7, with 8 positions matching TRBD2. Per germline, CDR1 MNHEY and CDR2 SVGEGT. J was trimmed by 2 bases and V by 5 bases; bases with no gene match: 14. This CDR3 region has 17 residues. In DNA, the CDR3 is TGTGCCAGCAGTCGCCCCCCCGTAAGCGGGAGAACCTACGAGCAGTACTTC. This gives the protein CASSRPPVSGRTYEQYF.

This clonotype was counted only a few times. V is TRBV25-1 and J is TRBJ2-7, with a tentative D call TRBD1 (5 bases). The V and J ends lost 5 bases and 2 bases respectively, with 13 bases between them. CDR1 MGHDK and CDR2 SYGVNS come from the germline V gene. The CDR3 covers 14 residues. The CDR3 nucleotides read TGTGCCAGCAGTAGCCAGGGTGGGACCTACGAGCAGTACTTC. Protein sequence: CASSSQGGTYEQYF.

This clonotype was detected many times. This sequence joins TRBV2 and TRBJ2-2, with 16 bases fitting TRBD2. This CDR3 is 17 amino acids long. CDR1 and CDR2 (germline): SNHLY, FYNNEI. V shed 6 bases and J 6 bases; nucleotides not matched to a gene: 7. The CDR3 region is CASRLLGLAGGSGELFF. For the CDR3, the DNA is TGTGCCAGCAGACTGCTGGGACTAGCGGGAGGGTCCGGGGAGCTGTTTTTT.

This clonotype was picked up many times. V usage is TRBV6-2 or TRBV6-3 and J usage is TRBJ2-3; D tentatively reads TRBD1 or TRBD2 (5 bases each). The CDR3 runs to 14 residues. Germline CDR1 MNHEY, CDR2 SVGEGT. The V gene lost 6 bases and the J gene lost 2 bases, with 12 bases spanning the gap. The CDR3 spells CASRLGGHTDTQYF. CDR3 sequence (DNA): TGTGCCAGCAGGCTTGGAGGACACACAGATACGCAGTATTTT.

Ten or more counts support this clonotype. The chain uses TRBV13 and TRBJ1-1; maybe TRBD1 (6 bases). The CDR3 is 15 residues long. Trimming shortened V by 7 bases and J by 1 base, and 16 bases separated the two germline ends. Per the germline V gene, CDR1 is PRHDT and CDR2 is FYEKMQ (reference sequence). The CDR3 sequence: CASNYPQGPNTEAFF. Here the CDR3 DNA reads TGTGCCAGCAACTATCCACAGGGACCGAACACTGAAGCTTTCTTT.

This clonotype appeared a few times. The genes are TRBV28 and TRBJ2-7; 7 nucleotides line up with TRBD1. The CDR3 has 15 amino acids. The V segment lost 6 bases and the J segment 2 bases; nucleotides outside the gene matches: 10. Germline CDR1 is MDHEN and CDR2 is SYDVKM. CDR3 residues: CASSLRGTATYEQYF. In DNA, the CDR3 is TGTGCCAGCAGCCTCCGAGGGACAGCAACCTACGAGCAGTACTTC. The variable domain in full, completed from reference TRBV28 and TRBJ2-7, reads DVKVTQSSRYLVKRTGEKVFLECVQDMDHENMFWYRQDPGLGLRLIYFSYDVKMKEKGDIPEGYSVSREKKERFSLILESASTNQTSMYLCASSLRGTATYEQYFGPGTRLTVT.

This clonotype showed up many times. This chain links TRBV30 with TRBJ1-5, with TRBD1 identical over 8 bases. The V and J ends lost 2 bases and 4 bases, in that order; junction bases with no gene match: 10. The length of the CDR3 is 16 residues. CDR1 and CDR2 from the germline V gene are GTSNPN and SVGIG (reference sequence). DNA for the CDR3: TGTGCCTGGAGTAGAGGGGGAAACAGGGGGAATCAGCCCCAGCATTTT. Translation gives CAWSRGGNRGNQPQHF.

This clonotype showed up just a few times. The chain has TRBV14 and TRBJ1-4, with D hard to call. V was cut by 1 base and J by 8 bases, with 11 bases left in between. Germline CDR1 reads SGHDN; CDR2 reads FVKESK. CDR3 length equals 14 residues. This chain's CDR3 is CASSQVGPDEKLFF. The CDR3 DNA reads as TGTGCCAGCAGCCAAGTAGGGCCAGACGAAAAACTGTTTTTT.

This chain joins TRBV7-9 and TRBJ2-2; a weak D match, TRBD2 (5 bases). Germline V CDR1 and CDR2: SEHNR, FQNEAQ (reference sequence). The CDR3 sequence is 15 residues long. The V end lost 6 bases, the J end lost 8 bases, and 19 bases lay between the germline ends. CDR3 nucleotides: TGTGCCAGCAGTCCCCGGCTAGCTGTTTTGGGGGAGCTGTTTTTT. Its translation: CASSPRLAVLGELFF.

V gene TRBV5-1 combines with J gene TRBJ2-2, with TRBD1 identical over 9 bases. Germline lookup yields CDR1 SGHRS and CDR2 YFSETQ. V lost 2 bases to trimming and J lost 5 bases; unmatched junction nucleotides: 4. The CDR3 has 15 amino acids. CDR3 sequence: CASSLSGTGTGELFF. The CDR3 DNA follows: TGCGCCAGCAGCTTATCCGGGACAGGGACCGGGGAGCTGTTTTTT.

This clonotype was seen many times. The V gene is TRBV19, the J gene TRBJ2-1; D is possibly TRBD2 (5 bases). Trimming removed 5 bases at V and 2 bases at J, with 13 bases between. The CDR3 is 15 residues long. Looked up from germline, CDR1 is LNHDA and CDR2 is SQIVND (reference sequence). The CDR3 reads CASSPGLPPYNEQFF. The CDR3 DNA follows: TGTGCCAGTAGTCCTGGACTGCCTCCCTACAATGAGCAGTTCTTC.

Ten or more counts support this clonotype. The chain recombines TRBV6-1 with TRBJ2-5, with 10 bases matching TRBD2. The CDR3 covers 15 residues. J was trimmed by 5 bases and V by 8 bases; bases with no gene match: 11. Germline assignment: CDR1 MNHNS and CDR2 SASEGT. CDR3 DNA sequence: TGTGCCAGCCTCGGACTAGCGGAGCGCGTCGAGACCCAGTACTTC. Translating it yields CASLGLAERVETQYF.

The table lists this clonotype with a count of one. The chain links TRBV7-3 to TRBJ2-5, with 9 bases lining up with TRBD1. The CDR3 covers 15 residues. The germline V gene has CDR1 SGHTA and CDR2 FQGTGA. J gave up 0 bases and V 4 bases, and 3 bases lay outside the gene matches. The CDR3 bases are TGTGCCAGCAGCTCTGGGACAGGGCACCAAGAGACCCAGTACTTC. The encoded protein is CASSSGTGHQETQYF. Full variable domain (remainder filled in from reference TRBV7-3 and TRBJ2-5): GAGVSQTPSNKVTEKGKYVELRCDPISGHTALYWYRQSLGQGPEFLIYFQGTGAADDSGLPNDRFFAVRPEGSVSTLKIQRTERGDSAVYLCASSSGTGHQETQYFGPGTRLLVL.

This clonotype came up many times. V gene TRBV12-3 or TRBV12-4 combines with J gene TRBJ2-3, with TRBD2 matching 8 bases. Losses at the gene ends were 7 bases for V and 2 bases for J; bases not matched to a gene: 11. The CDR3 length is 16 residues. The CDR3 DNA reads as TGTGCCAGCACCAAACTAAGCGGGAGAGTCACAGATACGCAGTATTTT. This sequence encodes CASTKLSGRVTDTQYF.